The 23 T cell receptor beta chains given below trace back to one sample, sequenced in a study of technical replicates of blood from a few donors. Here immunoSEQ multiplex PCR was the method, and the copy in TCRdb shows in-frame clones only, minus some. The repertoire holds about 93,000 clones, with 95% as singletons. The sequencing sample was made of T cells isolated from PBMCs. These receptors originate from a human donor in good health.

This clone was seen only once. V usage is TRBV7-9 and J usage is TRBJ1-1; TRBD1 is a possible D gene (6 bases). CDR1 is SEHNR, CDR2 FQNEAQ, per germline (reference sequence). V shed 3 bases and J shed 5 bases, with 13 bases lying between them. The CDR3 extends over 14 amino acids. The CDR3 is CASSLAGAQTEAFF. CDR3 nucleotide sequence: TGTGCCAGCAGCTTGGCAGGGGCGCAGACTGAAGCTTTCTTT.

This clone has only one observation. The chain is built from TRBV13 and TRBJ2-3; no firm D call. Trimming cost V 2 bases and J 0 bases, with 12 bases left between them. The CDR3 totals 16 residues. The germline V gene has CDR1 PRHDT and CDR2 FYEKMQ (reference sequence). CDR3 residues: CASSLFSQTSTDTQYF. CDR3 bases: TGTGCCAGCAGCTTATTTTCTCAGACAAGCACAGATACGCAGTATTTT.

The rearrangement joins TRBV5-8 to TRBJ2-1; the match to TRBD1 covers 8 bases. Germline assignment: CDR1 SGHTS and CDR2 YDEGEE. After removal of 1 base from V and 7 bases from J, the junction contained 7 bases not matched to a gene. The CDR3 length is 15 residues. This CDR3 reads CASSLRQGAWNEQFF. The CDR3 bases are TGTGCCAGCAGCTTGCGGCAGGGGGCCTGGAATGAGCAGTTCTTC. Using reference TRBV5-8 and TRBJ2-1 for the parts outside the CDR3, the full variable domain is EAGVTQSPTHLIKTRGQQATLRCSPISGHTSVYWYQQALGLGLQFLLWYDEGEERNRGNFPPRFSGRQFPNYSSELNVNALELEDSALYLCASSLRQGAWNEQFFGPGTRLTVL.

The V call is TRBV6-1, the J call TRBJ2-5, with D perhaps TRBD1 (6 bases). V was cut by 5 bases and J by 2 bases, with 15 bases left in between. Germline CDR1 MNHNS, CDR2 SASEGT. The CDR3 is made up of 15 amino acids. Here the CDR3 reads CASSTTGEAQETQYF. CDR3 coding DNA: TGTGCCAGCAGTACGACAGGTGAGGCGCAAGAGACCCAGTACTTC.

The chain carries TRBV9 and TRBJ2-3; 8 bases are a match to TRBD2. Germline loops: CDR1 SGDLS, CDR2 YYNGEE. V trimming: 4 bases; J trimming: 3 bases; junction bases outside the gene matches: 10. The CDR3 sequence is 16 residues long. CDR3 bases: TGTGCCAGCAGCCCACCCCAGCGGGGGCTTACAGATACGCAGTATTTT. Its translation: CASSPPQRGLTDTQYF.

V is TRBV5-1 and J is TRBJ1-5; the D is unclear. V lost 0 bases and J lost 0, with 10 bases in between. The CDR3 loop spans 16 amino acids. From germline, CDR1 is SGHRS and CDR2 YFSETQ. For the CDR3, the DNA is TGCGCCAGCAGCTTGGATGGAGCACATAGCAATCAGCCCCAGCATTTT. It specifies CASSLDGAHSNQPQHF.

This CDR3 reads CSVEGDRDRGSYEQYF. CDR3 in DNA: TGCAGCGTTGAGGGGGATAGGGACAGGGGCTCCTACGAGCAGTACTTC. J is TRBJ2-7 and V is TRBV29-1; 10 bases agree with TRBD1. J gave up 0 bases and V 3 bases, and 8 bases lay outside the gene matches. The CDR3 length is 16 residues. Germline V gene lookup returns CDR1 SQVTM and CDR2 ANQGSEA.

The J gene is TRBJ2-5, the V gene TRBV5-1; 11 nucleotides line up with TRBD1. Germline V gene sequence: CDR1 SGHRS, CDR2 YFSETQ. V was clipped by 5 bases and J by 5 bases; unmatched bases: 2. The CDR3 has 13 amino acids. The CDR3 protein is CASRGTGGETQYF. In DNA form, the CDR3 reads TGCGCCAGCAGAGGGACAGGGGGGGAGACCCAGTACTTC.

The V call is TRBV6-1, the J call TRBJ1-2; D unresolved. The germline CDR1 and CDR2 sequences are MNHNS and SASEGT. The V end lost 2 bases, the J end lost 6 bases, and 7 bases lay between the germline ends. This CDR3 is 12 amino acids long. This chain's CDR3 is CASSELLDGYTF. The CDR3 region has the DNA TGTGCCAGCAGTGAATTGCTAGATGGCTACACCTTC.

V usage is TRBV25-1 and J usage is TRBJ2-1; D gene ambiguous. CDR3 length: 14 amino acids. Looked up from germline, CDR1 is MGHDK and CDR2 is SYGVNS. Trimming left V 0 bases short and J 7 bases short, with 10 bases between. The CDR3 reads CASSEYGASNEQFF. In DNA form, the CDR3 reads TGTGCCAGCAGTGAATATGGAGCAAGTAATGAGCAGTTCTTC.

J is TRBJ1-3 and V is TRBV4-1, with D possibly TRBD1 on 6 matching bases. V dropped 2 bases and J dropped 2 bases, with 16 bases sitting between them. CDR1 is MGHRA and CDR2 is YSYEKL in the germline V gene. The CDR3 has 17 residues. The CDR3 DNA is TGCGCCAGCAGCCAACCATCCGAGGGGGGGACTGGAAACACCATATATTTT. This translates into CASSQPSEGGTGNTIYF.

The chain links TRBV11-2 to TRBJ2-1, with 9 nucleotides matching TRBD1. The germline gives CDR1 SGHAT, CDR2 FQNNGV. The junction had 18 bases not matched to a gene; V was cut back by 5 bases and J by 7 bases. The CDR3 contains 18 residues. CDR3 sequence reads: CASSPLGPGTGKRNEQFF. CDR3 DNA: TGTGCCAGCAGCCCCCTGGGCCCCGGGACAGGGAAACGAAATGAGCAGTTCTTC.

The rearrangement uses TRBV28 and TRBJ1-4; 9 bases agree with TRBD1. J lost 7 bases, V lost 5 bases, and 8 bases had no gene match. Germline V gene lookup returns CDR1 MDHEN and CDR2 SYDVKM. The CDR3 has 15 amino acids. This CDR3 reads CASSQQGAYGEKLFF. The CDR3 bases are TGTGCCAGCAGTCAACAGGGGGCCTATGGTGAAAAACTGTTTTTT. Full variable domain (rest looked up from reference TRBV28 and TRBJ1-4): DVKVTQSSRYLVKRTGEKVFLECVQDMDHENMFWYRQDPGLGLRLIYFSYDVKMKEKGDIPEGYSVSREKKERFSLILESASTNQTSMYLCASSQQGAYGEKLFFGSGTQLSVL.

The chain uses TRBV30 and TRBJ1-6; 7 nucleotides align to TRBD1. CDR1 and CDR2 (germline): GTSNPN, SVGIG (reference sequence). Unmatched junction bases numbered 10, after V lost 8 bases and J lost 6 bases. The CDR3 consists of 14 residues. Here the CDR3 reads CAGCPGTANSPLHF. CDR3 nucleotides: TGTGCCGGATGCCCGGGGACAGCTAATTCACCCCTCCACTTT.

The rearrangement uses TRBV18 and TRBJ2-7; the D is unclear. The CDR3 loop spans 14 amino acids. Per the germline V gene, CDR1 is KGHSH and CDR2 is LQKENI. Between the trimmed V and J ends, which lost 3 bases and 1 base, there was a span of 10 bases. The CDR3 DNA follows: TGTGCCAGCTCACCTCCATCACAATCCTACGAGCAGTACTTC. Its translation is CASSPPSQSYEQYF.

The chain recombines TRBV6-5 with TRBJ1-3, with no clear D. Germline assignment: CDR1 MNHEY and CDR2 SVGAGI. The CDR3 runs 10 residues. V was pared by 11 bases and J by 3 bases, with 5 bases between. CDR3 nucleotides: TGTGCCCCCCTTGGAAACACCATATATTTT. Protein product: CAPLGNTIYF.

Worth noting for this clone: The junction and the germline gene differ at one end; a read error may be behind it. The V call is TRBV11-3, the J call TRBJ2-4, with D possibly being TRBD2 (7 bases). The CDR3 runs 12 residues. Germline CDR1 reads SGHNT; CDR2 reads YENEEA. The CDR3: CASSFEGGSCRF. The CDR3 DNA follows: TGTGCCAGCAGCTTTGAGGGGGGGAGTTGTAGGTTC.

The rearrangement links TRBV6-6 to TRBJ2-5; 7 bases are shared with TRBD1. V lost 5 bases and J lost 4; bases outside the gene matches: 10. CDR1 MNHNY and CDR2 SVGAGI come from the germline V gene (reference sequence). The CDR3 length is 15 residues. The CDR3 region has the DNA TGTGCCAGCAGTAATGGACAGGTGGCGGGAGAGACCCAGTACTTC. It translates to CASSNGQVAGETQYF.

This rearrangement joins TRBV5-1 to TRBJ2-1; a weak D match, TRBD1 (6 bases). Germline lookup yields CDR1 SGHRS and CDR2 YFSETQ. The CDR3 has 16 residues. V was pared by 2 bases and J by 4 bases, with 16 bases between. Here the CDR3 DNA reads TGCGCCAGCAGCTTTAATCCGGGACAAAAATACAATGAGCAGTTCTTC. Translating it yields CASSFNPGQKYNEQFF.

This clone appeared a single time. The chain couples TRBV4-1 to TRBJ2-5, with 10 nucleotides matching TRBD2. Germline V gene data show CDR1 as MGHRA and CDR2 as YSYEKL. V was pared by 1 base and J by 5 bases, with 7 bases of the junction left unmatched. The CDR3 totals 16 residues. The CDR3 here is CASSQVASGSMETQYF. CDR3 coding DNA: TGCGCCAGCAGCCAAGTGGCTAGCGGGAGTATGGAGACCCAGTACTTC.

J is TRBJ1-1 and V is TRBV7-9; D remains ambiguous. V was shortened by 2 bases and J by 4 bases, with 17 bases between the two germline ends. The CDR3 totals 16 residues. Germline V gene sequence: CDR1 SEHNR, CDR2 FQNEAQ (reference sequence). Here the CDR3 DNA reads TGTGCCAGCAGCTTACTAGGGCCTTCGGGAAGCACTGAAGCTTTCTTT. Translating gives CASSLLGPSGSTEAFF.

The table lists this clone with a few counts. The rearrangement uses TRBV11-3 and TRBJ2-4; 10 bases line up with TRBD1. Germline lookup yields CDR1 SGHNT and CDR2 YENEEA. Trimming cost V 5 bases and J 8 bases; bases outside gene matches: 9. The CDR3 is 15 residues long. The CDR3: CASSVGGDRGDIQYF. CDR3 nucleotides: TGTGCCAGCAGCGTAGGGGGGGACAGGGGAGACATTCAGTACTTC.

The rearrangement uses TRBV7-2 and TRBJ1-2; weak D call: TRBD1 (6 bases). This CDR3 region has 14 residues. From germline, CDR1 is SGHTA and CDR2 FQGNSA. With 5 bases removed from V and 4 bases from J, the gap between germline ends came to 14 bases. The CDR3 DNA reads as TGTGCCAGCAGCCGGACCGGGACAAGCTATGGCTACACCTTC. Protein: CASSRTGTSYGYTF.